Detailed here is one T cell receptor (beta chain). The CDR3 loop spans 17 amino acids. V gave up 2 bases and J gave up 2 bases, with 18 bases separating them. Per germline, CDR1 LNHNV and CDR2 YYDKDF (reference sequence). The data were obtained in a study of T cell changes during pregnancy in multiple sclerosis. Assay used: immunoSEQ multiplex PCR; TCRdb lists only in-frame clones, some missing. The data contain 35,000 to 50,000 clones, about 88% of them singletons. The genes are TRBV15 and TRBJ1-1, with D possibly being TRBD1 (6 bases). This receptor was obtained from a female donor with multiple sclerosis, enrolled in a pregnancy study. The sample here was CD4+ T cells from peripheral blood mononuclear cells, taken in the second trimester of pregnancy. The CDR3 sequence is CATSRPRGRDINTEAFF. CDR3 DNA sequence: TGTGCCACCAGCAGACCCCGCGGCCGGGACATAAACACTGAAGCTTTCTTT. The full variable domain, completed using reference TRBV15 and TRBJ1-1, is DAMVIQNPRYQVTQFGKPVTLSCSQTLNHNVMYWYQQKSSQAPKLLFHYYDKDFNNEADTPDNFQSRRPNTSFCFLDIRSPGLGDTAMYLCATSRPRGRDINTEAFFGQGTRLTVV.